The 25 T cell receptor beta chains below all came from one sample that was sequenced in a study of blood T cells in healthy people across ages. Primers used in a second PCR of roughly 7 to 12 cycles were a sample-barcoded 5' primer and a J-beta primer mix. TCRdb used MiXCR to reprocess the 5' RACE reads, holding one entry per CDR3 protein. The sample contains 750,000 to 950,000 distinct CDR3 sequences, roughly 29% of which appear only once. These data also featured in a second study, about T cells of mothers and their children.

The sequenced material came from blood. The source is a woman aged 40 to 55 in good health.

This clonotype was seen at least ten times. CDR3 nucleotides: TGTGCCAGCAGCTTAATCGGCGGGGGGGGTAGCGAGCAGTACTTC. It yields the protein CASSLIGGGGSEQYF. The chain couples TRBV7-3 to TRBJ2-7; 9 bases match TRBD2. Germline V gene sequence: CDR1 SGHTA, CDR2 FQGTGA. This CDR3 contains 15 residues. The J segment lost 6 bases and the V segment lost 1 base, leaving 7 bases of the junction unmatched. The whole variable domain, remainder taken from reference TRBV7-3 and TRBJ2-7, is GAGVSQTPSNKVTEKGKYVELRCDPISGHTALYWYRQSLGQGPEFLIYFQGTGAADDSGLPNDRFFAVRPEGSVSTLKIQRTERGDSAVYLCASSLIGGGGSEQYFGPGTRLTVT.

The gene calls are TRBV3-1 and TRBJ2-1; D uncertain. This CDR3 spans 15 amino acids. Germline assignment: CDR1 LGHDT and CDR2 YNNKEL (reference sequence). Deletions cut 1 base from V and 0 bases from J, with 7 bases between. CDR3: CASSQVTGSYNEQFF. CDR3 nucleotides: TGTGCCAGCAGCCAAGTTACCGGCTCCTACAATGAGCAGTTCTTC.

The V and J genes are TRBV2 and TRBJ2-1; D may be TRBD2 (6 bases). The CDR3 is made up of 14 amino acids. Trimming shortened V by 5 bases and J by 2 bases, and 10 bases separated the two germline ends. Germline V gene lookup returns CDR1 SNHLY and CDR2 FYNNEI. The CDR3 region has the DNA TGTGCCAGCAGTCGGCGGGACCCCTACAATGAGCAGTTCTTC. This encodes CASSRRDPYNEQFF.

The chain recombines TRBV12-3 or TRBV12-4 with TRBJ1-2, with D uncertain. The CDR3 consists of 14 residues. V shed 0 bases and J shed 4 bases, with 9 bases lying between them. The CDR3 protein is CASSLALGSYGYTF. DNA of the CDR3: TGTGCCAGCAGTTTAGCGTTGGGTTCCTATGGCTACACCTTC.

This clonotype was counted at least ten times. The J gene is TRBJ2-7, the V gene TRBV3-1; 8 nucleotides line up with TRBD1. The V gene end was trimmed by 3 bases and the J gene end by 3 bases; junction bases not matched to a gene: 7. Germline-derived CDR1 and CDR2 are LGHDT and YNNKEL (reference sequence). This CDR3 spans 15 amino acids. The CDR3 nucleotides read TGTGCCAGCAGCCAGCGGACAGGGCGCTTCTACGAGCAGTACTTC. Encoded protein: CASSQRTGRFYEQYF.

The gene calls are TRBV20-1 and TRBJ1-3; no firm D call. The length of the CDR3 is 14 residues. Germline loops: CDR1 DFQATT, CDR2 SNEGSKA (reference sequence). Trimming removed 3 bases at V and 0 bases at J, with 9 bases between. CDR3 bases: TGCAGTGCTAGGCTCGGCGACTCTGGAAACACCATATATTTT. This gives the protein CSARLGDSGNTIYF.

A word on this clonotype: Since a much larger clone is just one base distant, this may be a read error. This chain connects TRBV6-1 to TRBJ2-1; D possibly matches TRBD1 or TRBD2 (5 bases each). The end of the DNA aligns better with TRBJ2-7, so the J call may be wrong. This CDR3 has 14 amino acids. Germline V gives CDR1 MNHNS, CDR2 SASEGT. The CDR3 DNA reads TGTGGTTCCGGGACGTCGAGCTCCTACAATGAGCAGTACTTC. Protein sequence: CGSGTSSSYNEQYF.

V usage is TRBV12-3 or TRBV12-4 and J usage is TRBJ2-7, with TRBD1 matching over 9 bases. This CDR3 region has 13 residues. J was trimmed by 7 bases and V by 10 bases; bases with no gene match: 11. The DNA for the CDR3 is TGTGCCACCGGAACAGGGGGCAAGGATGAGCAGTACTTC. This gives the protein CATGTGGKDEQYF.

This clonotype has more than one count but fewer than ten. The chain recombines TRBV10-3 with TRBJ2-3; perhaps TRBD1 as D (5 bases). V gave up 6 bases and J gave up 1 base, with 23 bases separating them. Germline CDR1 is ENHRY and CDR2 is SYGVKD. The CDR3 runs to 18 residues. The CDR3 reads CAIRYDSFRPEGTDTQYF. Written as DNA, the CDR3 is TGTGCCATCAGATACGACAGTTTCAGGCCCGAAGGCACAGATACGCAGTATTTT.

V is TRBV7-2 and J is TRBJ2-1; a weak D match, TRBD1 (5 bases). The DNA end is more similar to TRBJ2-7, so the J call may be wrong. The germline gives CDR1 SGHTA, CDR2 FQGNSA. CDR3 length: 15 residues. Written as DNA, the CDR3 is TGTGCCAGCAGCTTAGGGGGTCCAGGGTACAATGAGCAGTACTTC. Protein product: CASSLGGPGYNEQYF.

The CDR3 reads CSAPHDRVNEQFF. Here the CDR3 DNA reads TGCAGTGCTCCCCACGACAGAGTAAATGAGCAGTTCTTC. The chain recombines TRBV20-1 with TRBJ2-1; D may be TRBD1 (5 bases). Trimming left V 5 bases short and J 7 bases short, with 15 bases between. The CDR3 has 13 amino acids. The germline V gene has CDR1 DFQATT and CDR2 SNEGSKA (reference sequence).

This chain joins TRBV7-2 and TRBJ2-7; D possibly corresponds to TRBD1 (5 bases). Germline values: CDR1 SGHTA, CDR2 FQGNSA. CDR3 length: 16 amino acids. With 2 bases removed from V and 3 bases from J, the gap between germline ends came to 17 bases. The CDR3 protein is CASSLNGRASLYEQYF. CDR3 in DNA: TGTGCCAGCAGCTTAAACGGCAGGGCATCTCTCTACGAGCAGTACTTC.

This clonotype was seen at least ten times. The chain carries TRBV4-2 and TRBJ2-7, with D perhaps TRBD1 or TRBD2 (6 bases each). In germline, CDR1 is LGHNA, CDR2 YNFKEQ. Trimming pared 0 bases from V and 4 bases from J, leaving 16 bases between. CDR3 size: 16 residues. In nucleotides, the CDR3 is TGTGCCAGCAGCCAAGATCTGGGGCAGGGGAGGTACGAGCAGTACTTC. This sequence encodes CASSQDLGQGRYEQYF.

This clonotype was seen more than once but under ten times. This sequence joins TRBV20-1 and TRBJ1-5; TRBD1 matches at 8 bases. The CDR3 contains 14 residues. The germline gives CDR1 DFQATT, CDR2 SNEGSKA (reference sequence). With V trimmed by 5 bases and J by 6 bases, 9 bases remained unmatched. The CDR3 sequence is CSAPDRGAGQPQHF. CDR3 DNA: TGCAGTGCTCCTGACAGGGGTGCGGGTCAGCCCCAGCATTTT.

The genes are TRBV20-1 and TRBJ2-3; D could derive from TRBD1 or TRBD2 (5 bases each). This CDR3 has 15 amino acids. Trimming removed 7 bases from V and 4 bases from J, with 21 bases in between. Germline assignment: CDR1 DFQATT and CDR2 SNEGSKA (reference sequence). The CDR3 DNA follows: TGCAGTGGGAACCCTTACGGCTTGGGGGCAGATACGCAGTATTTT. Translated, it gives CSGNPYGLGADTQYF.

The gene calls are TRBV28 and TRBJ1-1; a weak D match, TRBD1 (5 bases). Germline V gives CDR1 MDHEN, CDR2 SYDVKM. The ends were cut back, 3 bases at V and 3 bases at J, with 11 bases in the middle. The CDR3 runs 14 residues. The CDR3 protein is CASSLLSGYTEAFF. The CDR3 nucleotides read TGTGCCAGCAGTTTGCTCTCAGGGTACACTGAAGCTTTCTTT. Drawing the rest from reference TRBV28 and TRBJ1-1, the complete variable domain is DVKVTQSSRYLVKRTGEKVFLECVQDMDHENMFWYRQDPGLGLRLIYFSYDVKMKEKGDIPEGYSVSREKKERFSLILESASTNQTSMYLCASSLLSGYTEAFFGQGTRLTVV.

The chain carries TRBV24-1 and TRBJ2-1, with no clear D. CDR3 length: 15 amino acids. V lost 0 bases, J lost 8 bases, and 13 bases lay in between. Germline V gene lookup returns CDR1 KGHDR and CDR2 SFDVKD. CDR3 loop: CATSDLSVIGDEQFF. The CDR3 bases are TGTGCCACCAGTGATTTGTCGGTCATTGGGGATGAGCAGTTCTTC.

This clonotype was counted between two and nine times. CDR3 loop: CASSLEDYEDSPLHF. The CDR3, as DNA: TGCGCCAGCAGCTTGGAGGACTACGAGGATTCACCCCTCCACTTT. This rearrangement joins TRBV5-1 to TRBJ1-6; no firm D call. This CDR3 region has 15 residues. The germline gives CDR1 SGHRS, CDR2 YFSETQ. V dropped 0 bases and J dropped 8 bases, with 12 bases sitting between them.

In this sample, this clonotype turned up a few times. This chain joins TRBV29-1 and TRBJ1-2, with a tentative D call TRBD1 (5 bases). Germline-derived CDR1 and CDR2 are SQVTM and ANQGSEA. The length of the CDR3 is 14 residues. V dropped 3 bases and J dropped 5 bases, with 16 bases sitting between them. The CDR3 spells CSVDGQGEIYGYTF. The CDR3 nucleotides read TGCAGCGTTGACGGGCAGGGAGAGATTTATGGCTACACCTTC.

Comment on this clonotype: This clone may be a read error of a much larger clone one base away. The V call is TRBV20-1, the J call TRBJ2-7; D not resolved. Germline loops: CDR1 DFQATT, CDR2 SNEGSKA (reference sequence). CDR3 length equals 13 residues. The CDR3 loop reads CNARDLQSYEQYF. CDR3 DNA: TGCAATGCTAGAGATCTACAGAGCTACGAGCAGTACTTC.

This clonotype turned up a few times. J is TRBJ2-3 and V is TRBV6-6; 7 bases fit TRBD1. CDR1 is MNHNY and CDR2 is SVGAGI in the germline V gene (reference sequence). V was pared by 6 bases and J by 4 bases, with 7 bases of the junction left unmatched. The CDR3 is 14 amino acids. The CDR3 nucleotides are TGTGCCAGCAGAAAAGGGGGCCCGGCAGATACGCAGTATTTT. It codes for CASRKGGPADTQYF.

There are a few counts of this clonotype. CDR3 in DNA: TGTGCCAGCAGCTTGGGACGCCGCAAGGATGAGCAGTTCTTC. Its translation is CASSLGRRKDEQFF. The chain employs TRBV5-8 and TRBJ2-1; no definite D call. CDR3 length equals 14 residues. Trimming cost V 0 bases and J 8 bases, with 12 bases left between them. CDR1 is SGHTS, CDR2 YDEGEE, per germline.

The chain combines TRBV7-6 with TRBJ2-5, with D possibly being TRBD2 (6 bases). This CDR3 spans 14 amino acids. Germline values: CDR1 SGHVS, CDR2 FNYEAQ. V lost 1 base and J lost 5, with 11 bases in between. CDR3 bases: TGTGCCAGCAGCTTAGTGACGGAGGGGGAGACCCAGTACTTC. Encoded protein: CASSLVTEGETQYF.

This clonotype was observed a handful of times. The CDR3: CASSPSSDSNYGYTF. The CDR3 nucleotides read TGTGCCAGCAGCCCGAGCTCAGATTCGAACTATGGCTACACCTTC. The chain employs TRBV7-9 and TRBJ1-2, with no clear D. CDR1 and CDR2 (germline): SEHNR, FQNEAQ (reference sequence). V was clipped by 5 bases and J by 2 bases, with 15 bases between them. The CDR3 sequence is 15 residues long.

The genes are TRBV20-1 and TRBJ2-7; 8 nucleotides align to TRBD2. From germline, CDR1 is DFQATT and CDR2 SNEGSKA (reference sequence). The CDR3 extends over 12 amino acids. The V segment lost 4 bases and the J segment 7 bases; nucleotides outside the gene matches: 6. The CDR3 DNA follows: TGCAGTGCTAATCTAGCGGGTCGAGAGCAGTACTTC. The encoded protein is CSANLAGREQYF.